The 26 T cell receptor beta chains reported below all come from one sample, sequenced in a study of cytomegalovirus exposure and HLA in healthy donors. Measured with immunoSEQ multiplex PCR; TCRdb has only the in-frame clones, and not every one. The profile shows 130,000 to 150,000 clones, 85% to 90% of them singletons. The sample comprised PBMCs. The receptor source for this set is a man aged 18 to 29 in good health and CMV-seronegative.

CDR3 coding DNA: TGTGCCAGCAGCTTCGGACAGGGGGCCTACAATGAGCAGTTCTTC. This codes for CASSFGQGAYNEQFF. This chain joins TRBV5-4 and TRBJ2-1; 10 nucleotides agree with TRBD1. The J segment lost 2 bases and the V segment lost 2 bases, leaving 1 base of the junction unmatched. Germline loops: CDR1 SGHNT, CDR2 YYREEE (reference sequence). The CDR3 contains 15 residues.

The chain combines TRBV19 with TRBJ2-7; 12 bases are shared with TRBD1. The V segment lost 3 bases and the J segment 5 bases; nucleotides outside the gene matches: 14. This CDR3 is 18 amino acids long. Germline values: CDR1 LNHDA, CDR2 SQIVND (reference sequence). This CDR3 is CASSIAGTGGAWQDEQYF. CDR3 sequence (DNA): TGTGCCAGTAGTATCGCCGGGACAGGGGGCGCATGGCAAGACGAGCAGTACTTC.

CDR3 loop: CASSLRGQPQHF. CDR3 in DNA: TGTGCCAGCAGCTTAAGGGGTCAGCCCCAGCATTTT. The chain couples TRBV7-2 to TRBJ1-5, with D possibly TRBD1 on 5 matching bases. This CDR3 comprises 12 residues. V gave up 2 bases and J gave up 6 bases, with 5 bases separating them. Germline assignment: CDR1 SGHTA and CDR2 FQGNSA.

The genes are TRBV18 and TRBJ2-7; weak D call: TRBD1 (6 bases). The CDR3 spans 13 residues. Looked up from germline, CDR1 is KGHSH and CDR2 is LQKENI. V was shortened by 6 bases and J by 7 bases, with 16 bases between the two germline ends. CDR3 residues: CASSSDRSGEQYF. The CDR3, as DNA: TGTGCCAGCTCTTCCGACAGGTCAGGGGAGCAGTACTTC.

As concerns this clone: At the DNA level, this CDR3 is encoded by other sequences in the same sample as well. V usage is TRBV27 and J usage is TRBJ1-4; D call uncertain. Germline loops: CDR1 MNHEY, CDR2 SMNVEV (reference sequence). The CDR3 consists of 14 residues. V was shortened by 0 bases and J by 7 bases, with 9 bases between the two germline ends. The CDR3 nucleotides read TGTGCCAGCAGTTTATCGACGGGGTCTGAAAAACTGTTTTTT. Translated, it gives CASSLSTGSEKLFF.

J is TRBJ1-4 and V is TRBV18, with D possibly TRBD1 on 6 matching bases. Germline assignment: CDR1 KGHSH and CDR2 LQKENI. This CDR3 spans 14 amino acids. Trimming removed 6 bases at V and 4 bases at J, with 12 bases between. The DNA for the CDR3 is TGTGCCAGCTCGACGGGACAAATTAATGAAAAACTGTTTTTT. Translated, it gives CASSTGQINEKLFF.

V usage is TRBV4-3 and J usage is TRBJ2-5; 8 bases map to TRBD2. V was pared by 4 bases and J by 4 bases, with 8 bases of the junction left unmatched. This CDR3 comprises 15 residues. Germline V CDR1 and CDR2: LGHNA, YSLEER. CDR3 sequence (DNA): TGCGCCAGCAGCCGATTCAGCGGGAGTGGAGAGACCCAGTACTTC. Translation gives CASSRFSGSGETQYF.

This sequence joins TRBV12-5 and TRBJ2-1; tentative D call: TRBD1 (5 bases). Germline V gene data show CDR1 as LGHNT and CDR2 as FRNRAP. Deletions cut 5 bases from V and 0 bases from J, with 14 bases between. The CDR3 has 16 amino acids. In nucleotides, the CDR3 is TGTGCTAGTGGTCGACAGTCCACAAGCTCCTACAATGAGCAGTTCTTC. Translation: CASGRQSTSSYNEQFF.

The CDR3 sequence is CASTSGAVLLYEQYF. In DNA form, the CDR3 reads TGTGCCAGCACCTCAGGGGCCGTCCTTCTCTACGAGCAGTACTTC. The chain recombines TRBV28 with TRBJ2-7; D may be TRBD1 (6 bases). CDR1 and CDR2 from the germline V gene are MDHEN and SYDVKM. The CDR3 is 15 residues long. Between the trimmed V and J ends, which lost 7 bases and 3 bases, there was a span of 19 bases. Combining the CDR3 with reference TRBV28 and TRBJ2-7 gives the whole variable domain DVKVTQSSRYLVKRTGEKVFLECVQDMDHENMFWYRQDPGLGLRLIYFSYDVKMKEKGDIPEGYSVSREKKERFSLILESASTNQTSMYLCASTSGAVLLYEQYFGPGTRLTVT.

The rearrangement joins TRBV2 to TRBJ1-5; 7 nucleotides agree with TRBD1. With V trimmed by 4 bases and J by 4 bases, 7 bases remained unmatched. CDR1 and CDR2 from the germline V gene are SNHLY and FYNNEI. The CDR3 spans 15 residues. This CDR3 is CASSGTNRGNQPQHF. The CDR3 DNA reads TGTGCCAGCAGTGGAACCAACAGGGGAAATCAGCCCCAGCATTTT.

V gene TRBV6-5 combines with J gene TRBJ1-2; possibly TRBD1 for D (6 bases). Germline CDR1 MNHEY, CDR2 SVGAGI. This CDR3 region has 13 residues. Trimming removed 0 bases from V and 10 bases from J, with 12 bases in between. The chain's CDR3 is CASSYSSQGTYTF. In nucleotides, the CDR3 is TGTGCCAGCAGTTACTCGTCCCAGGGGACCTACACCTTC.

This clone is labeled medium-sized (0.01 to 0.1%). The CDR3 sequence: CASSQGGAIEEQYF. The CDR3 coding sequence is TGTGCCAGCAGCCAGGGCGGGGCCATCGAGGAGCAGTACTTC. The chain carries TRBV7-2 and TRBJ2-7; possibly TRBD2 for D (6 bases). The CDR3 has 14 amino acids. Trimming took off 5 bases at V and 7 bases at J, with 18 bases between the two ends. Per the germline V gene, CDR1 is SGHTA and CDR2 is FQGNSA.

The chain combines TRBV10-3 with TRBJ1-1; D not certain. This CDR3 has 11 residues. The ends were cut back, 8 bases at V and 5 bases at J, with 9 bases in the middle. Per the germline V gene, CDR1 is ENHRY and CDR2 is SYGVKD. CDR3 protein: CAIQGGTEAFF. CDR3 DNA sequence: TGTGCCATCCAAGGAGGAACTGAAGCTTTCTTT.

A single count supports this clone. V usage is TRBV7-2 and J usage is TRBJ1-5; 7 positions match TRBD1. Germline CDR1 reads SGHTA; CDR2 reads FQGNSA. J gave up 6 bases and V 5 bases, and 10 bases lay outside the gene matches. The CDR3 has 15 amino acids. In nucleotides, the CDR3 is TGTGCCAGCAGCCCCGGCTGGGCAGGGGGTCAGCCCCAGCATTTT. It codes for CASSPGWAGGQPQHF.

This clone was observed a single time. CDR3 amino acids: CASSPPGQGRRDEKLFF. Here the CDR3 DNA reads TGTGCCAGCAGCCCCCCGGGACAGGGGAGGAGGGATGAAAAACTGTTTTTT. V gene TRBV28 combines with J gene TRBJ1-4; 10 nucleotides match TRBD1. The CDR3 is made up of 17 amino acids. The V gene's germline CDR1 is MDHEN and CDR2 SYDVKM. V gave up 6 bases and J gave up 6 bases; unmatched junction bases: 13. Variable domain in full (rest from reference TRBV28 and TRBJ1-4): DVKVTQSSRYLVKRTGEKVFLECVQDMDHENMFWYRQDPGLGLRLIYFSYDVKMKEKGDIPEGYSVSREKKERFSLILESASTNQTSMYLCASSPPGQGRRDEKLFFGSGTQLSVL.

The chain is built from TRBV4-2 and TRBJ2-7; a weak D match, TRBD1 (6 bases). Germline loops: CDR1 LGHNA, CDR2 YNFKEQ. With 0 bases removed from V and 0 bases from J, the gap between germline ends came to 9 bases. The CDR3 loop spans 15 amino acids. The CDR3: CASSQETGSSYEQYF. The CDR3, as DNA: TGTGCCAGCAGCCAAGAGACAGGTAGCTCCTACGAGCAGTACTTC.

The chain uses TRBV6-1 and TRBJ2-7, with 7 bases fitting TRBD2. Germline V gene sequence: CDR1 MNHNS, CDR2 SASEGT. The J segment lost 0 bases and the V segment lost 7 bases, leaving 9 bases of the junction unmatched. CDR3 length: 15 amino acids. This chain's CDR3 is CASTLRASGSYEQYF. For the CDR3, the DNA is TGTGCCAGCACCCTGAGGGCTAGCGGCTCCTACGAGCAGTACTTC.

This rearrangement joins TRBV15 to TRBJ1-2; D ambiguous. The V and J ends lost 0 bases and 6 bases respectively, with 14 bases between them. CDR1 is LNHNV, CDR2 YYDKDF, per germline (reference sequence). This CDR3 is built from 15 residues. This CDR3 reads CATSRDLSPGDGYTF. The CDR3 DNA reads TGTGCCACCAGCAGAGACCTATCCCCGGGTGATGGCTACACCTTC.

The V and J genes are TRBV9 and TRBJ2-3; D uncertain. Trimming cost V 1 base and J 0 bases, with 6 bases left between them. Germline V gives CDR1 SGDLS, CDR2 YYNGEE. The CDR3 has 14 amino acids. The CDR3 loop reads CASSVSRSTDTQYF. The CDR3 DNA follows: TGTGCCAGCAGCGTATCCCGGAGCACAGATACGCAGTATTTT.

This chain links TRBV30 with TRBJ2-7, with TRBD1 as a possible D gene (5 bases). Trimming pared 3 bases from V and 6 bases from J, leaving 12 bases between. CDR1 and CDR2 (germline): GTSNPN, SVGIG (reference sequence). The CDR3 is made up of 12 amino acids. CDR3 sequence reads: CAWRWMGLEQYF. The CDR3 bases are TGTGCCTGGAGATGGATGGGGCTCGAGCAGTACTTC. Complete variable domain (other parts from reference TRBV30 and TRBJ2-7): SQTIHQWPATLVQPVGSPLSLECTVEGTSNPNLYWYRQAAGRGLQLLFYSVGIGQISSEVPQNLSASRPQDRQFILSSKKLLLSDSGFYLCAWRWMGLEQYFGPGTRLTVT.

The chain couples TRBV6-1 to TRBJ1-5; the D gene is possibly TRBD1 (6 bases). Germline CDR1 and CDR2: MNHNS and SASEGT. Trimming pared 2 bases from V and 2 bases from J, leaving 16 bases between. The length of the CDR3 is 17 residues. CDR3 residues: CASSENRVRLGNQPQHF. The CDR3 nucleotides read TGTGCCAGCAGTGAAAACAGGGTTAGGCTAGGCAATCAGCCCCAGCATTTT.

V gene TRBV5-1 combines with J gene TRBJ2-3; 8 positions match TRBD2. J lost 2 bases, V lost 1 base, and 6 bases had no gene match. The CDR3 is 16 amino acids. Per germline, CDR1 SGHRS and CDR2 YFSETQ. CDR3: CASSLNPSGFTDTQYF. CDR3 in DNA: TGCGCCAGCAGCTTGAATCCTAGCGGGTTCACAGATACGCAGTATTTT.

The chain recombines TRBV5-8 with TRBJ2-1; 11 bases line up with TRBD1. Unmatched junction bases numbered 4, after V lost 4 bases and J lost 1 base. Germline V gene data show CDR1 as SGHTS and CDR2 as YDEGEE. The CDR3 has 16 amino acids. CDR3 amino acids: CASSPGTGGSYNEQFF. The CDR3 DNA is TGTGCCAGCAGCCCGGGGACAGGGGGATCCTACAATGAGCAGTTCTTC.

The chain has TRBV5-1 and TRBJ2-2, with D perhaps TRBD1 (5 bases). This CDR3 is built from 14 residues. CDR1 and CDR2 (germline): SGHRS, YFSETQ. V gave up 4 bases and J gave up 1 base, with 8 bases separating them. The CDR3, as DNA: TGCGCCAGCAGCACCGGACAGAACACCGGGGAGCTGTTTTTT. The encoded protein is CASSTGQNTGELFF.

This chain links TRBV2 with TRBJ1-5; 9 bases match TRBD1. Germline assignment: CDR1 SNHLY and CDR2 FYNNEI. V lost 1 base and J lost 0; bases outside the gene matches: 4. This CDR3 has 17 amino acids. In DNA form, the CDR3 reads TGTGCCAGCAGTGAAGATGGGACAGGGTATAGCAATCAGCCCCAGCATTTT. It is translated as CASSEDGTGYSNQPQHF. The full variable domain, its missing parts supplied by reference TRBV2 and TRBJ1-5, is EPEVTQTPSHQVTQMGQEVILRCVPISNHLYFYWYRQILGQKVEFLVSFYNNEISEKSEIFDDQFSVERPDGSNFTLKIRSTKLEDSAMYFCASSEDGTGYSNQPQHFGDGTRLSIL.

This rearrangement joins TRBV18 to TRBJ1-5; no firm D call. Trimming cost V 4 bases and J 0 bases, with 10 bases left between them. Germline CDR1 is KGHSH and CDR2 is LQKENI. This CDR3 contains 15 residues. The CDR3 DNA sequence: TGTGCCAGCTCACTAGAAGCATATAGCAATCAGCCCCAGCATTTT. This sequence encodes CASSLEAYSNQPQHF.